The 8 T cell receptor beta chains listed next were all sequenced from one sample in a study of a mutant IDH1 vaccine in newly diagnosed glioma (dated by TCRdb to about 2021). The time point label for this specimen denotes: baseline, week 1 (first vaccination visit). What the treatment or condition label conveys for this sample: pre-vaccination baseline after standard-of-care therapy. The receptor library was made with the immunoSEQ multiplex PCR assay. TCRdb carries this immuneACCESS record with in-frame sequences only. Its versions omit some clonotypes, under half of them owing to an unresolved V gene in the studies checked, with the rest unexplained. Here the sample has about 68,000 clones; about four fifths occur a single time. The ten largest clones take up roughly 8% of the sample. The sequenced sample was PBMCs, obtained from a glioma patient treated with radiotherapy, temozolomide or both. These receptors all come from a man aged 50 to 60 with glioma.

The J gene is TRBJ2-3, the V gene TRBV4-3; 7 nucleotides match TRBD1. The CDR3 consists of 14 residues. The germline V gene encodes CDR1 LGHNA and CDR2 YSLEER. The trim removed 0 bases at V and 4 bases at J, leaving 1 base unmatched. In nucleotides, the CDR3 is TGCGCCAGCAGCCAAGAAGGGGGCCCAGATACGCAGTATTTT. Amino acid sequence: CASSQEGGPDTQYF.

The chain employs TRBV29-1 and TRBJ2-5; D might be TRBD1 (5 bases). This CDR3 comprises 11 residues. The germline V and J ends were trimmed by 8 bases and 5 bases, with 12 bases remaining between them. Germline CDR1 SQVTM, CDR2 ANQGSEA. This chain's CDR3 is CSLRVGETQYF. CDR3 in DNA: TGCAGCCTCAGGGTGGGGGAGACCCAGTACTTC.

The V and J genes are TRBV5-1 and TRBJ2-2; 9 nucleotides agree with TRBD1. Per germline, CDR1 SGHRS and CDR2 YFSETQ. This CDR3 spans 16 amino acids. With V trimmed by 5 bases and J by 2 bases, 7 bases remained unmatched. The CDR3 region is CASSYGGQGNTGELFF. The CDR3 DNA is TGCGCCAGCAGTTACGGGGGACAGGGTAACACCGGGGAGCTGTTTTTT.

The chain employs TRBV7-9 and TRBJ1-2, with D possibly matching TRBD1 (5 bases). The CDR3 is 14 amino acids. From germline, CDR1 is SEHNR and CDR2 FQNEAQ (reference sequence). V was trimmed by 1 base and J by 0 bases, leaving 6 bases between them. As DNA, the CDR3 is TGTGCCAGCAGCTTAGAGGGGACTAACTATGGCTACACCTTC. Its protein is CASSLEGTNYGYTF. Looking up the rest from reference TRBV7-9 and TRBJ1-2 gives the full variable domain: DTGVSQNPRHKITKRGQNVTFRCDPISEHNRLYWYRQTLGQGPEFLTYFQNEAQLEKSRLLSDRFSAERPKGSFSTLEIQRTEQGDSAMYLCASSLEGTNYGYTFGSGTRLTVV.

Comment on this clone: Other nucleotide sequences in the sample specify the same CDR3. The genes are TRBV5-1 and TRBJ1-1; D unresolved. The V end lost 0 bases, the J end lost 4 bases, and 7 bases lay between the germline ends. Germline V CDR1 and CDR2: SGHRS, YFSETQ. This CDR3 has 13 residues. The CDR3 region has the DNA TGCGCCAGCAGCTTGGATAGGGCCACTGAAGCTTTCTTT. Residues: CASSLDRATEAFF.

The rearrangement joins TRBV19 to TRBJ1-5, with 7 bases aligning to TRBD1. This CDR3 is built from 14 residues. The V and J ends lost 8 bases and 5 bases, in that order; junction bases with no gene match: 9. Germline CDR1 and CDR2: LNHDA and SQIVND (reference sequence). Here the CDR3 reads CASRTGGGYQPQHF. The CDR3 nucleotides are TGTGCCAGTCGGACAGGCGGAGGTTATCAGCCCCAGCATTTT.

Comments on this clone: A much larger clone is a single base away; this may be a read error. The J gene is TRBJ1-2, the V gene TRBV11-2; D is unclear. The V and J ends lost 0 bases and 1 base respectively, with 0 bases between them. Per germline, CDR1 SGHAT and CDR2 FQNNGV. The CDR3 consists of 12 residues. This CDR3 reads CASSLDNYGYTF. The CDR3 nucleotides read TGTGCCAGCAGCTTAGATAACTATGGCTACACCTTC.

This clone turned up a few times. This rearrangement joins TRBV28 to TRBJ2-7, with a possible D match to TRBD1 (5 bases). Germline assignment: CDR1 MDHEN and CDR2 SYDVKM. Between the trimmed V and J ends, which lost 3 bases and 2 bases, there was a span of 11 bases. This CDR3 contains 14 residues. CDR3 loop: CASSFSAGTYEQYF. DNA of the CDR3: TGTGCCAGCAGTTTCAGCGCAGGGACCTACGAGCAGTACTTC.